This TCR beta chain was profiled in a study of T cell responses to AZD1222 COVID-19 vaccine. Study at large: Pooled together were second doses at about 4 or about 12 weeks.

Trimming at V came to 4 bases and at J to 6 bases, leaving 10 bases not matched to a gene. The V gene's germline CDR1 is LGHDT and CDR2 YNNKEL (reference sequence). CDR3 length: 17 amino acids. Overall study findings and caveats: Spike regions recognized by vaccine-associated CD4 TCRs spanned the protein, led by 160-218 and 743-854. Once two AZD1222 doses were given, Spike-specific TCR breadth and depth went up. Per reports, nearly half of all spike-specific TCRs target regions that are unmutated in variants.

Concerning this clone itself: The target antigen is unknown.

Data came from immunoSEQ multiplex PCR; TCRdb stores just in-frame clones and leaves some out. The data show 200,000 or so clones, just under 90% seen once. The receptor was isolated from an adult in good health. This chain joins TRBV3-1 (or the pseudogene TRBV3-2) and TRBJ2-2, with 11 bases lining up with TRBD2. The specimen comprised peripheral blood, sampled on day 0 of AZD1222 vaccination. In DNA, the CDR3 is TGTGCCAGCAGCCGACTCTCTACTAGCGGGGGCGCCGGGGAGCTGTTTTTT. This codes for CASSRLSTSGGAGELFF.